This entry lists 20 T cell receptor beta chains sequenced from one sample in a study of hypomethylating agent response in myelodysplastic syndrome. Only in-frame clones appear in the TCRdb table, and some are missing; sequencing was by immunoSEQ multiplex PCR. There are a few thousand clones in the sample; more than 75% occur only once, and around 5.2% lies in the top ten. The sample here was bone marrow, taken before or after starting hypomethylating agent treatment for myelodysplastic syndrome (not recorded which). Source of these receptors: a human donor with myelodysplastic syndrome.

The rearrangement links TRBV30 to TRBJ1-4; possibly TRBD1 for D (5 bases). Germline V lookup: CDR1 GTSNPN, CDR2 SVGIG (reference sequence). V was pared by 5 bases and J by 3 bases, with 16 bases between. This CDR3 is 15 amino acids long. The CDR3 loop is CAWGLLGAANEKLFF. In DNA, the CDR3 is TGTGCCTGGGGACTCCTCGGGGCTGCTAATGAAAAACTGTTTTTT.

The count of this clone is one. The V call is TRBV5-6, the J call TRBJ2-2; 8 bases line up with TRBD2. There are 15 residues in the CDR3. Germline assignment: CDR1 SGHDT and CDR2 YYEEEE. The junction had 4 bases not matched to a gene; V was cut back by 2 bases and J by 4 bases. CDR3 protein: CASSFIAGGTGELFF. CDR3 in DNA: TGTGCCAGCAGCTTTATCGCGGGAGGCACCGGGGAGCTGTTTTTT.

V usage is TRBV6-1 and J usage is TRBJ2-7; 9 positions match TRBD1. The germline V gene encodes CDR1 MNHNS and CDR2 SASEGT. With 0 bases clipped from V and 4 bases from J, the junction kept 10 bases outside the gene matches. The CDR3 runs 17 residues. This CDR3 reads CASSEALAGTGPYEQYF. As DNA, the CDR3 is TGTGCCAGCAGTGAAGCGCTGGCTGGGACAGGGCCTTACGAGCAGTACTTC.

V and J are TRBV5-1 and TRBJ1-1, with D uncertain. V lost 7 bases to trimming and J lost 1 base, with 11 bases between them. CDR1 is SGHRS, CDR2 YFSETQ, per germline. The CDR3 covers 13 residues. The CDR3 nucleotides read TGCGCCAGCGGGTGGGCTTCGAACACTGAAGCTTTCTTT. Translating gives CASGWASNTEAFF.

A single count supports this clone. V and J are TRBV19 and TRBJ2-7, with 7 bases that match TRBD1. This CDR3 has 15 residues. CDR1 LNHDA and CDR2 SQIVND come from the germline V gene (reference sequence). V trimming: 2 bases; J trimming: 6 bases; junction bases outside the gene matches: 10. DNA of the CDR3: TGTGCCAGTAGTATAAGACGGGACAGTCTAGGCGAGCAGTACTTC. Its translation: CASSIRRDSLGEQYF.

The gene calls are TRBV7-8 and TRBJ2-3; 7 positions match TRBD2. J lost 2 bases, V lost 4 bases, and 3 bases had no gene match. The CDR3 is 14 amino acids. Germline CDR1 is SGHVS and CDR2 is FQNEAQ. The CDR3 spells CASSSGTTTDTQYF. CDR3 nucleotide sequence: TGTGCCAGCAGCTCCGGGACTACCACAGATACGCAGTATTTT. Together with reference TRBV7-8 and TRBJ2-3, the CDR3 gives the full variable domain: GAGVSQSPRYKVAKRGQDVALRCDPISGHVSLFWYQQALGQGPEFLTYFQNEAQLDKSGLPSDRFFAERPEGSVSTLKIQRTQQEDSAVYLCASSSGTTTDTQYFGPGTRLTVL.

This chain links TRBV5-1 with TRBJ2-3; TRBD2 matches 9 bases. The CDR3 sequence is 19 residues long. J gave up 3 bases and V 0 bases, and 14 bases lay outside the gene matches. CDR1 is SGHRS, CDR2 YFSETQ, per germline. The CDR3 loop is CASSLARGGRARATDTQYF. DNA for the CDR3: TGCGCCAGCAGCTTGGCCCGGGGCGGGAGGGCGAGGGCGACAGATACGCAGTATTTT.

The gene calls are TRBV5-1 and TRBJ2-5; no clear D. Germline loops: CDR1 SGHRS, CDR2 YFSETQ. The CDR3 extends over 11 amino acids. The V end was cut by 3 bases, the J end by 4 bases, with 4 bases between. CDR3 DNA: TGCGCCAGCAGCTCGGTAGAGACCCAGTACTTC. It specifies CASSSVETQYF.

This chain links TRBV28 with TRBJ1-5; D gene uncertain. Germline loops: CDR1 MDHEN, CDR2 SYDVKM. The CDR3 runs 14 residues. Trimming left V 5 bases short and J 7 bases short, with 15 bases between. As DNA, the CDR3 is TGTGCCAGCAGTCCAAGTTTTAGGAGACAGCCCCAGCATTTT. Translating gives CASSPSFRRQPQHF.

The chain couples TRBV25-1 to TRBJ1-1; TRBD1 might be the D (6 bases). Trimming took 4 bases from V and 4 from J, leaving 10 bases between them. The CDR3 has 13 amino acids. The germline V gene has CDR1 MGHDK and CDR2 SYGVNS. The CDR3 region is CASSAGTSTEAFF. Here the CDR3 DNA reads TGTGCCAGCAGTGCAGGGACAAGCACTGAAGCTTTCTTT.

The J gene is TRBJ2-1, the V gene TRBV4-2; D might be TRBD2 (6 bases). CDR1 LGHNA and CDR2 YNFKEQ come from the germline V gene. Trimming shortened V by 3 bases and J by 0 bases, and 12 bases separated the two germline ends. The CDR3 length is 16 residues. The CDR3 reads CASSQSSASSYNEQFF. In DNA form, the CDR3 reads TGTGCCAGCAGCCAGTCTAGCGCGAGCTCCTACAATGAGCAGTTCTTC.

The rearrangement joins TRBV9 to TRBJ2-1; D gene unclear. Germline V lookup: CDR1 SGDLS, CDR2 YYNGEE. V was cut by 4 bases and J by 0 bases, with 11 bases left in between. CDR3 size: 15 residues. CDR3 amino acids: CASSPLVLSYNEQFF. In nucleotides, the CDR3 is TGTGCCAGCAGCCCCCTGGTCCTCTCCTACAATGAGCAGTTCTTC.

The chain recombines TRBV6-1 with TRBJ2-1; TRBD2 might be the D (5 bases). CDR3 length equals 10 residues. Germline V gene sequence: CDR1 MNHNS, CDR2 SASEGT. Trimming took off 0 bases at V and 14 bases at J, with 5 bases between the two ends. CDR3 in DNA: TGTGCCAGCAGTGAAGCGGAGGAGTTCTTC. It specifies CASSEAEEFF.

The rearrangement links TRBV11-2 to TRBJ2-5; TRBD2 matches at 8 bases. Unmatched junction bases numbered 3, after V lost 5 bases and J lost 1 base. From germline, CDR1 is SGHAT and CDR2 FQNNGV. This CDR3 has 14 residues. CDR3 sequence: CASSRRGVQETQYF. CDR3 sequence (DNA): TGTGCCAGCAGCCGGCGGGGGGTCCAAGAGACCCAGTACTTC.

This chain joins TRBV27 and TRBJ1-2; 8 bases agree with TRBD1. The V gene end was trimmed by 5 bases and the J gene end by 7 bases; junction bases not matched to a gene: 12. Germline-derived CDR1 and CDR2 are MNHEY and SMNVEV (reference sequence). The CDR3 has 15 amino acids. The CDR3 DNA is TGTGCCAGCAGTCCCAACCGCCAGGGGGCTCCTGGCTACACCTTC. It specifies CASSPNRQGAPGYTF.

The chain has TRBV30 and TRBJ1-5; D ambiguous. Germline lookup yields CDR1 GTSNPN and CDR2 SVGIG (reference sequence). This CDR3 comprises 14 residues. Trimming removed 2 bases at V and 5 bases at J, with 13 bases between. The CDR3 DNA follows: TGTGCCTGGAGTCACGGGCCCTCGTATCAGCCCCAGCATTTT. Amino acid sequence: CAWSHGPSYQPQHF.

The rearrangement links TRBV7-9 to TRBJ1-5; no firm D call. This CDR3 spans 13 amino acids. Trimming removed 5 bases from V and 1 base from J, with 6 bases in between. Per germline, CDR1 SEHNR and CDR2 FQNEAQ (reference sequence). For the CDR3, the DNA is TGTGCCAGCAGCCCCGACAGCAATCAGCCCCAGCATTTT. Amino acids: CASSPDSNQPQHF.

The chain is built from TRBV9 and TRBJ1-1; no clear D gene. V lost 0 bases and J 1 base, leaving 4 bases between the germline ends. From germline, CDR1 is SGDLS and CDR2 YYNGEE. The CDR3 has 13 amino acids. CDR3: CASSVARNTEAFF. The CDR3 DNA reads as TGTGCCAGCAGCGTAGCTCGGAACACTGAAGCTTTCTTT.

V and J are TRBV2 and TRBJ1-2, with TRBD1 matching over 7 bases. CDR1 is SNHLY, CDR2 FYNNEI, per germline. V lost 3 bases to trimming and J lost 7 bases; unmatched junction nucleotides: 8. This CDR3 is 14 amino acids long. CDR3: CASSESGGVSGYTF. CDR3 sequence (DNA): TGTGCCAGCAGTGAGTCAGGGGGAGTATCTGGCTACACCTTC. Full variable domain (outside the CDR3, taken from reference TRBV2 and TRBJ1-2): EPEVTQTPSHQVTQMGQEVILRCVPISNHLYFYWYRQILGQKVEFLVSFYNNEISEKSEIFDDQFSVERPDGSNFTLKIRSTKLEDSAMYFCASSESGGVSGYTFGSGTRLTVV.

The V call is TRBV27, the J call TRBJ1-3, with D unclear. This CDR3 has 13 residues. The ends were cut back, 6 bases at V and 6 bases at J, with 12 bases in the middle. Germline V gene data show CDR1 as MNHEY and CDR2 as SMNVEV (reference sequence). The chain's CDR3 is CASSRGGQNTIYF. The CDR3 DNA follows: TGTGCCAGCAGCCGGGGTGGGCAAAACACCATATATTTT.